Presented here are 3 T cell receptor beta chains from one specimen sequenced in a study of low-dose radiotherapy and immunotherapy resistance in tumors. cDNA synthesis used a TRAV/TRBV-specific primer set for both chains. With a V-primer adapter and a constant-region primer, TCRs were amplified for around 21 PCR cycles. One entry per CDR3 protein, called by TCRdb with MiXCR from the reads. In the table there are around 9,800 distinct CDR3 sequences, around 79% of which are singletons. These TCRs come from a human donor with advanced metastatic prostate, ovarian, gallbladder or colorectal cancer (not recorded which). This table probably holds off-target reads from a library built for another chain.

The J gene is TRBJ2-1, the V gene TRBV7-2, with 10 bases matching TRBD2. The J segment lost 10 bases and the V segment lost 5 bases, leaving 11 bases of the junction unmatched. Germline CDR1 is SGHTA and CDR2 is FQGNSA. The CDR3 extends over 15 amino acids. The CDR3 DNA sequence: TGTGCCAGCAGCGCCGGACTAGCGGCGAGTCAGGAGCAGTTCTTC. Translation: CASSAGLAASQEQFF.

A single count supports this clonotype. This sequence joins TRBV12-5 and TRBJ2-5, with D unclear. Trimming cost V 6 bases and J 0 bases, with 2 bases left between them. CDR1 is LGHNT and CDR2 is FRNRAP in the germline V gene. The CDR3 sequence is 11 residues long. DNA of the CDR3: TGTGCTAGTGGGGACCAAGAGACCCAGTACTTC. It encodes CASGDQETQYF.

The chain combines TRBV27 with TRBJ2-7; no reliable D call. CDR1 and CDR2 from the germline V gene are MNHEY and SMNVEV (reference sequence). V gave up 4 bases and J gave up 1 base, with 8 bases separating them. The CDR3 has 13 amino acids. The CDR3 sequence is CASSSAVSYEQYF. The DNA for the CDR3 is TGTGCCAGCAGTTCGGCAGTTTCCTACGAGCAGTACTTC.